This T cell receptor beta chain was identified during a study of blood T cells in healthy people across ages. This CDR3 region has 14 residues. Trimming pared 4 bases from V and 7 bases from J, leaving 15 bases between. CDR1 and CDR2 from the germline V gene are SGHRS and YFSETQ. Next came a second PCR, run for about 7 to 12 cycles, which used a sample-barcoded 5' primer along with a J-beta primer mix. TCRdb re-called the 5' RACE reads through MiXCR, storing one row per CDR3 protein. Among approximately 850,000 distinct CDR3 sequences listed, 44% were seen once. Input material: blood. This TCR was sampled from a man aged 55 to 70 in good health. The rearrangement links TRBV5-1 to TRBJ2-1; unclear D gene. This CDR3 reads CASSIQRAGNEQFF. The CDR3 coding sequence is TGCGCCAGCAGCATCCAAAGGGCAGGAAATGAGCAGTTCTTC.